The 9 T cell receptor beta chains reported below all come from one sample, sequenced in a study of blood T cell repertoires in COVID-19. TCRdb keeps only in-frame clones here, not all; method: immunoSEQ multiplex PCR. The data show around 100,000 clones, roughly 79% seen once. Sample: peripheral blood. Source of these receptors: a woman between 70 and 85 years old with acute or convalescent COVID-19.

This chain uses TRBV3-1 (or the pseudogene TRBV3-2) with TRBJ2-1; the D gene is possibly TRBD1 (5 bases). Between the trimmed V and J ends, which lost 6 bases and 4 bases, there was a span of 19 bases. Germline CDR1 is LGHDT and CDR2 is YNNKEL (reference sequence). The CDR3 runs 16 residues. The chain's CDR3 is CASSPEIGVTYNEQFF. The CDR3 DNA follows: TGTGCCAGCAGTCCCGAGATAGGGGTGACTTACAATGAGCAGTTCTTC.

The chain uses TRBV19 and TRBJ2-2, with TRBD1 matching 8 bases. The CDR3 has 14 amino acids. The V gene's germline CDR1 is LNHDA and CDR2 SQIVND (reference sequence). V dropped 6 bases and J dropped 2; count of bases not matched to a gene: 2. CDR3 sequence (DNA): TGTGCCAGTAGCGACAGGGGAAACACCGGGGAGCTGTTTTTT. Its protein product is CASSDRGNTGELFF.

The chain carries TRBV2 and TRBJ2-3; 8 positions match TRBD2. Looked up from germline, CDR1 is SNHLY and CDR2 is FYNNEI. This CDR3 contains 13 residues. V lost 11 bases to trimming and J lost 4 bases; unmatched junction nucleotides: 8. The CDR3 here is CAYTGGAADTQYF. The CDR3 bases are TGTGCCTATACGGGGGGGGCCGCAGATACGCAGTATTTT.

The CDR3 DNA sequence: TGTGCCAGCAGCTCCTCCGGGACAGGGATCGAGCAGTACTTC. Protein product: CASSSSGTGIEQYF. The chain joins TRBV5-4 to TRBJ2-7, with 9 bases aligning to TRBD1. The CDR3 is 14 amino acids. Germline values: CDR1 SGHNT, CDR2 YYREEE (reference sequence). V shed 3 bases and J 6 bases; nucleotides not matched to a gene: 7.

This clone was picked up many times. The V call is TRBV6-5, the J call TRBJ2-7, with 10 bases matching TRBD2. The CDR3 sequence is 15 residues long. Trimming at V came to 6 bases and at J to 4 bases, leaving 9 bases not matched to a gene. In germline, CDR1 is MNHEY, CDR2 SVGAGI. The CDR3 loop reads CASSLWLAGVYEQYF. CDR3 bases: TGTGCCAGCAGCCTCTGGCTAGCGGGGGTTTACGAGCAGTACTTC.

The rearrangement uses TRBV6-2 or TRBV6-3 and TRBJ2-1; no clear D. CDR3 length: 13 residues. Trimming shortened V by 2 bases and J by 14 bases, and 16 bases separated the two germline ends. Germline V CDR1 and CDR2: MNHEY, SVGEGT. The CDR3 reads CASSYHPNRIEFF. Here the CDR3 DNA reads TGTGCCAGCAGTTACCACCCGAATAGAATCGAGTTCTTC.

The V and J genes are TRBV4-3 and TRBJ2-1, with D tentatively TRBD2 (5 bases). Germline V gene data show CDR1 as LGHNA and CDR2 as YSLEER. The CDR3 extends over 11 amino acids. The V end lost 1 base, the J end lost 10 bases, and 5 bases lay between the germline ends. CDR3 DNA: TGCGCCAGCAGCCAAGGAGGGGAGCAGTTCTTC. Translation gives CASSQGGEQFF.

The chain is built from TRBV28 and TRBJ1-4; 10 nucleotides match TRBD1. Per the germline V gene, CDR1 is MDHEN and CDR2 is SYDVKM. V was pared by 8 bases and J by 4 bases, with 13 bases of the junction left unmatched. The CDR3 is 17 amino acids. This chain's CDR3 is CASLKPGQGSFNEKLFF. CDR3 nucleotide sequence: TGTGCCAGCCTAAAGCCGGGACAGGGGTCCTTTAATGAAAAACTGTTTTTT.

This chain links TRBV27 with TRBJ1-2, with D tentatively TRBD1 (6 bases). CDR3 size: 14 residues. CDR1 and CDR2 (germline): MNHEY, SMNVEV (reference sequence). V was clipped by 5 bases and J by 5 bases, with 15 bases between them. The DNA of the CDR3 is TGTGCCAGCAGTCCATTACAGGGTTCGTATGGCTACACCTTC. This codes for CASSPLQGSYGYTF.